This is a list of T cell receptor beta chains from one sample in a study of T-cell reconstitution after alpha-beta-depleted transplantation in children. Each CDR3 protein is one row after TCRdb ran MiXCR on the PCR reads. There are some 310,000 distinct CDR3 sequences in the sample; around 20% occur only once, and approximately 11% lies in the top ten. Sequences were derived from PBMCs, mostly from graft donor cells, sampled 180 days after TCRalphabeta/CD19-depleted stem cell transplant. The receptors shown here come from a male patient under 18 who had a stem cell transplant for acute lymphoblastic leukemia, so the T cells may come from the graft donor. Each CDR3 is given with its conserved first and last residue.

v_gene: TRBV29-1; j_gene: TRBJ2-7; CDR3aa: CSVEGLRGYEQYF
v_gene: TRBV20-1; j_gene: TRBJ2-7; CDR3aa: CSARVWLAGTYEQYF
v_gene: TRBV4-1; j_gene: TRBJ2-7; CDR3aa: CASSQVVGALSSYEQYF
v_gene: TRBV5-4; j_gene: TRBJ1-6; CDR3aa: CASSFSRVNSPLHF
v_gene: TRBV6-5; j_gene: TRBJ2-3; CDR3aa: CASSYSISRGDTQYF
v_gene: TRBV20-1; j_gene: TRBJ2-2; CDR3aa: CSASGFPIGELFF
v_gene: TRBV29-1; j_gene: TRBJ1-2; CDR3aa: CSVETLQGADGYTF
v_gene: TRBV7-9; j_gene: TRBJ2-4; CDR3aa: CASSARTSGKNIQYF
v_gene: TRBV18; j_gene: TRBJ1-1; CDR3aa: CASSPRQGQTEAFF
v_gene: TRBV6-5; j_gene: TRBJ2-1; CDR3aa: CASSLDRAVTYNEQFF
v_gene: TRBV29-1; j_gene: TRBJ2-7; CDR3aa: CSVEFVGDEQYF
v_gene: TRBV29-1; j_gene: TRBJ2-7; CDR3aa: CSVERTSGALHEQYF
v_gene: TRBV28; j_gene: TRBJ1-3; CDR3aa: CASRATGLNTIYF
v_gene: TRBV28; j_gene: TRBJ1-2; CDR3aa: CASSIRTGINYGYTF
v_gene: TRBV3-1; j_gene: TRBJ2-3; CDR3aa: CASSPLAGAATDTQYF
v_gene: TRBV4-1; j_gene: TRBJ2-1; CDR3aa: CASSKPGLASYNEQFF
v_gene: TRBV7-3; j_gene: TRBJ1-1; CDR3aa: CASSTQGLTEAFF
v_gene: TRBV18; j_gene: TRBJ1-3; CDR3aa: CASSQGLGGNTIYF
v_gene: TRBV19; j_gene: TRBJ2-7; CDR3aa: CASRRTGDNYEQYF
v_gene: TRBV20-1; j_gene: TRBJ1-1; CDR3aa: CSARDRHSYTEAFF
v_gene: TRBV9; j_gene: TRBJ2-1; CDR3aa: CASSRVGTPREQFF
v_gene: TRBV11-2; j_gene: TRBJ2-4; CDR3aa: CASSSLGDIQYF
v_gene: TRBV12-3/TRBV12-4; j_gene: TRBJ2-1; CDR3aa: CASRHPRSGLYNEQFF
v_gene: TRBV4-1; j_gene: TRBJ2-4; CDR3aa: CASSQGPQGALKNIQYF
v_gene: TRBV6-1; j_gene: TRBJ1-1; CDR3aa: CASSGTGSPNTEAFF
v_gene: TRBV5-1; j_gene: TRBJ2-1; CDR3aa: CASSFRDGYNEQFF
v_gene: TRBV20-1; j_gene: TRBJ2-2; CDR3aa: CSATTSETYLWNTGELFF
v_gene: TRBV19; j_gene: TRBJ2-7; CDR3aa: CASSIAEAYEQYF
v_gene: TRBV2; j_gene: TRBJ2-7; CDR3aa: CASHGVTREQYF
v_gene: TRBV25-1; j_gene: TRBJ2-3; CDR3aa: CASSDFGSRTDTQYF
v_gene: TRBV4-2; j_gene: TRBJ2-1; CDR3aa: CASSGAGSYNEQFF